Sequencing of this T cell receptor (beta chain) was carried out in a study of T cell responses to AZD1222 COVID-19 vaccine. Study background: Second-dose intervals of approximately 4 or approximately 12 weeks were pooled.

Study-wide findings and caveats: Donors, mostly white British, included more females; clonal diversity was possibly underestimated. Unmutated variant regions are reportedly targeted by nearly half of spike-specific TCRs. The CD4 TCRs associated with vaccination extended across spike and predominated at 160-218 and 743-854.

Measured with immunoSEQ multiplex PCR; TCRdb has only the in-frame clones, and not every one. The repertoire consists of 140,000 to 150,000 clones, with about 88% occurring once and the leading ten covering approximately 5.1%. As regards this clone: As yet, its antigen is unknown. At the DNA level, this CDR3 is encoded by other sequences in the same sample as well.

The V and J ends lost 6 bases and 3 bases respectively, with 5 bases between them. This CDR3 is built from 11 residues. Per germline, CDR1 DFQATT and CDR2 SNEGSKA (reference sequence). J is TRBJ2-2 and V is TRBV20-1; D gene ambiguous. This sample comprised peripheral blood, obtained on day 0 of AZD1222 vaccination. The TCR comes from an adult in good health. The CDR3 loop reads CSAPDTGELFF. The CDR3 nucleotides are TGCAGTGCCCCGGACACCGGGGAGCTGTTTTTT.